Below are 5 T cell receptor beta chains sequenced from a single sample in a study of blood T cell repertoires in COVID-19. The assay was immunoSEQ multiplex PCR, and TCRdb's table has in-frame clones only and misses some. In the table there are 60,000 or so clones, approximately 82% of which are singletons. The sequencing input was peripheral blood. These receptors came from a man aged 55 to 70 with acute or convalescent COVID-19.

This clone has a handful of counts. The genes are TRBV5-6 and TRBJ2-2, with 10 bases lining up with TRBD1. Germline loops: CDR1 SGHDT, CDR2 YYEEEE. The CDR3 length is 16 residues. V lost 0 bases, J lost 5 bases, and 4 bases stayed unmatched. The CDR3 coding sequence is TGTGCCAGCAGCTTGGTGACAGGGGGCTTGACCGGGGAGCTGTTTTTT. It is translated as CASSLVTGGLTGELFF.

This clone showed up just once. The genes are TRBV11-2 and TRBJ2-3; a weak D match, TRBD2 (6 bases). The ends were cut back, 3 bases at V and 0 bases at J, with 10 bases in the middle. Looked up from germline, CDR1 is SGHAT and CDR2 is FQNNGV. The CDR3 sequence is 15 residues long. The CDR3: CASSFAGPSTDTQYF. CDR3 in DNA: TGTGCCAGCAGCTTTGCGGGACCTAGCACAGATACGCAGTATTTT. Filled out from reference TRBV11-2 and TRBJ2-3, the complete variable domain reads EAGVAQSPRYKIIEKRQSVAFWCNPISGHATLYWYQQILGQGPKLLIQFQNNGVVDDSQLPKDRFSAERLKGVDSTLKIQPAKLEDSAVYLCASSFAGPSTDTQYFGPGTRLTVL.

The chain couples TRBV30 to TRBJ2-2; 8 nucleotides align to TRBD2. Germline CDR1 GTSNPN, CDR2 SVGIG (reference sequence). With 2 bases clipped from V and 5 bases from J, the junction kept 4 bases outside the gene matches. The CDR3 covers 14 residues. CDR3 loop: CAWSTGGGTGELFF. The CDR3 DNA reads TGTGCCTGGAGTACGGGCGGGGGGACCGGGGAGCTGTTTTTT.

CDR3 in amino acids: CASSPSGGQRTEAFF. The CDR3 DNA is TGTGCCAGCTCACCCTCCGGGGGGCAGAGGACTGAAGCTTTCTTT. The chain combines TRBV18 with TRBJ1-1; D perhaps matches TRBD1 (6 bases). The CDR3 loop spans 15 amino acids. V dropped 3 bases and J dropped 5 bases, with 16 bases sitting between them. The V gene's germline CDR1 is KGHSH and CDR2 LQKENI.

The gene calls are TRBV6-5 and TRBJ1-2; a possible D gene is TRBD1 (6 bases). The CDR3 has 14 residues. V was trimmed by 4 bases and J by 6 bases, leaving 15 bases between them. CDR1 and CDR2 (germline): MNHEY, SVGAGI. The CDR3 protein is CASSSPSRGHGYTF. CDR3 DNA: TGTGCCAGCAGTTCCCCCTCGCGGGGGCATGGCTACACCTTC.